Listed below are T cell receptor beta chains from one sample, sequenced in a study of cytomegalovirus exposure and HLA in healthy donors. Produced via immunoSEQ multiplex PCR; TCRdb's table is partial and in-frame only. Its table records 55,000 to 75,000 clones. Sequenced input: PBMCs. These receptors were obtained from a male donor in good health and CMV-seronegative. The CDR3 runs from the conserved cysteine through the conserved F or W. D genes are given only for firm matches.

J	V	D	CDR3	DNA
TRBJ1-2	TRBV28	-	CASTSMGPNYGYTF	TGTGCCAGCACCTCGATGGGCCCGAACTATGGCTACACCTTC
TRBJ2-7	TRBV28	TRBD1	CASSGQGFDEQYF	TGTGCCAGCTCGGGACAGGGCTTTGACGAGCAGTACTTC
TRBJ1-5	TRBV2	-	CASSGRYSNQPQHF	TGTGCCAGCAGTGGCAGATATAGCAATCAGCCCCAGCATTTT
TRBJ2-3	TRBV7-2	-	CASSLSTGIADTQYF	TGTGCCAGCAGCTTATCTACAGGGATCGCAGATACGCAGTATTTT
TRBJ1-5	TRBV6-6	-	CALGEGSNQPQHF	TGTGCCCTAGGGGAGGGCAGCAATCAGCCCCAGCATTTT
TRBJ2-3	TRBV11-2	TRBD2	CASSVGLAGSTDTQYF	TGTGCCAGCAGCGTGGGACTAGCGGGAAGCACAGATACGCAGTATTTT
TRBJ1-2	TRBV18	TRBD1	CASSPPGRGDYGYTF	TGTGCCAGCTCACCACCAGGCAGGGGGGACTATGGCTACACCTTC
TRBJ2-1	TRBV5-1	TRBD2	CASRLNRAGGSSYNEQFF	TGCGCCAGCCGACTAAACCGCGCGGGGGGGAGCTCCTACAATGAGCAGTTCTTC
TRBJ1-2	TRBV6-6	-	CASSQANYGYTF	TGTGCCAGCTCACAGGCTAACTATGGCTACACCTTC
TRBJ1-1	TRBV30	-	CAWRGPERTEAFF	TGTGCCTGGAGGGGTCCCGAGAGGACTGAAGCTTTCTTT
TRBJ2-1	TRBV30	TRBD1	CASRGDGTGKNEQFF	TGTGCCTCGAGGGGGGACGGGACAGGGAAGAATGAGCAGTTCTTC
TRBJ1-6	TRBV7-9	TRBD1	CASSRTGVNDSPLHF	TGTGCCAGCAGTCGGACAGGCGTGAATGATTCACCCCTCCACTTT
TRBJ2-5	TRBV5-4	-	CASSLERGRETQYF	TGTGCCAGCAGCTTGGAGAGGGGGAGAGAGACCCAGTACTTC
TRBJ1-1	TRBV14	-	CASSQDRGNTEAFF	TGTGCCAGCAGCCAAGATAGGGGGAACACTGAAGCTTTCTTT
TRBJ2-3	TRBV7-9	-	CASSSPGRGPDTQYF	TGTGCCAGCAGCTCACCCGGCAGGGGACCAGATACGCAGTATTTT
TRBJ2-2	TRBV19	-	CASSSRGANTGELFF	TGTGCCAGTAGTAGCCGCGGGGCGAACACCGGGGAGCTGTTTTTT
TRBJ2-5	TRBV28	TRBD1	CASVDRESEETQYF	TGTGCCAGTGTGGACAGGGAGTCGGAAGAGACCCAGTACTTC
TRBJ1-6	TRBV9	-	CASSVGGGFWNSPLHF	TGTGCCAGCAGCGTCGGGGGGGGATTCTGGAATTCACCCCTACACTTT
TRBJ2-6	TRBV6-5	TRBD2	CASCPRGAGANVLTF	TGTGCCAGCTGCCCTCGGGGGGCTGGGGCCAACGTCCTGACTTTC
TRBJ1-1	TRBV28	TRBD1	CASSSPGQGDTEAFF	TGTGCCAGCAGTTCCCCGGGACAGGGAGACACTGAAGCTTTCTTT
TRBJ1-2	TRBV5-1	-	CASSLSAVKNGYTF	TGCGCCAGCAGCTTGTCGGCGGTGAAGAATGGCTACACCTTC
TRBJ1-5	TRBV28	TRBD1	CASRPKTGRYRGNQPQHF	TGTGCCAGCAGGCCAAAGACAGGGAGATACCGAGGAAATCAGCCCCAGCATTTT
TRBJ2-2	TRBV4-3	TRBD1	CASSQRQGAAGELFF	TGCGCCAGCAGCCAGAGACAGGGGGCCGCCGGGGAGCTGTTTTTT
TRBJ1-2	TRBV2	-	CATAAQQGSYGYTF	TGTGCCACCGCCGCACAACAGGGAAGCTATGGCTACACCTTC
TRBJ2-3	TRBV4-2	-	CASSQQQTSTDTQYF	TGTGCCAGCAGCCAACAGCAGACTAGCACAGATACGCAGTATTTT
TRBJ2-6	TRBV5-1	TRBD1	CASSSRTGAGANVLTF	TGCGCCAGCAGCTCTCGGACAGGGGCTGGGGCCAACGTCCTGACTTTC
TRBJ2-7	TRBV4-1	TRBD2	CASSLQPSGRASAYEQYF	TGCGCCAGCAGCCTCCAACCCAGCGGGAGGGCAAGCGCCTACGAGCAGTACTTC
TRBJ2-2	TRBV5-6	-	CASSTTRTGELFF	TGTGCCAGCAGCACGACCAGGACCGGGGAGCTGTTTTTT
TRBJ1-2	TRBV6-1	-	CASSEGGGGKGYTF	TGTGCCAGCAGTGAGGGAGGGGGAGGGAAAGGCTACACCTTC
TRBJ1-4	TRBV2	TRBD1	CASKTGTGSEKLFF	TGTGCCAGCAAAACCGGGACAGGGAGCGAAAAACTGTTTTTT
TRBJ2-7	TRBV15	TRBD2	CATSRDLAGGPNEQYF	TGTGCCACCAGCAGAGATCTAGCGGGAGGGCCAAACGAGCAGTACTTC
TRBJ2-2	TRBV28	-	CASSESEGNTGELFF	TGTGCCAGCAGTGAGTCCGAGGGGAACACCGGGGAGCTGTTTTTT
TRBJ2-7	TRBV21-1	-	CASSKAAHGQGRYEQYF	TGTGCCAGCAGCAAAGCAGCCCACGGGCAAGGGAGGTACGAGCAGTACTTC
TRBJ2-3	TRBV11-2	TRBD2	CASSPRLAWSTDTQYF	TGTGCCAGCAGCCCCAGACTAGCATGGAGCACAGATACGCAGTATTTT
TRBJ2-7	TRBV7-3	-	CASSLKRAASPGYEQYF	TGTGCCAGCAGCTTAAAGCGGGCGGCCTCCCCGGGGTACGAGCAGTACTTC
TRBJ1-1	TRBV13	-	CASSFTRTEAFF	TGTGCCAGCAGCTTTACCAGGACAGAAGCTTTCTTT
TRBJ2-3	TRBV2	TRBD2	CASSEGAGGPSTDTQYF	TGTGCCAGCAGTGAGGGGGCGGGAGGGCCGAGCACAGATACGCAGTATTTT
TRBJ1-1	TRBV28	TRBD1	CASNPNQGALTEAFF	TGTGCCAGCAATCCTAATCAGGGGGCGCTCACTGAAGCTTTCTTT
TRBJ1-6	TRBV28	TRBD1	CASYGTGDSPLHF	TGTGCCAGTTATGGTACAGGGGATTCACCCCTCCACTTT
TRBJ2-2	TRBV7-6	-	CASSLSRRGTGELFF	TGTGCCAGCAGCTTATCCAGGCGGGGCACCGGGGAGCTGTTTTTT
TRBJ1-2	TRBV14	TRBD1	CASSYTGGDGYTF	TGTGCCAGCAGCTACACAGGGGGCGATGGCTACACCTTC